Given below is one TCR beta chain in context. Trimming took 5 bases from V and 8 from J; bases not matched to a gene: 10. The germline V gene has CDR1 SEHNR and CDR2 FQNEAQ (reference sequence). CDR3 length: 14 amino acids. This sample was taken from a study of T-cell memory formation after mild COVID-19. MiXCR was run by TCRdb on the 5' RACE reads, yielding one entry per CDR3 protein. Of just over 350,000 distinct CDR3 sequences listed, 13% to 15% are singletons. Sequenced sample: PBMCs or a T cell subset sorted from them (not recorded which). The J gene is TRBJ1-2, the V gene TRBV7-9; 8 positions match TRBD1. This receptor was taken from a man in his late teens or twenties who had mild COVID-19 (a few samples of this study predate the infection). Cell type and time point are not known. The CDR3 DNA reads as TGTGCCAGCAGCCAAGACAGGGGACTGCGCGGCTACACCTTC. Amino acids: CASSQDRGLRGYTF.